This T cell receptor (beta chain) was found in a study of blood T cell repertoires in COVID-19. Study in general: PBMCs, B-cell-depleted T cells, or T cells provided the cDNA or gDNA that made up the material.

Measured with immunoSEQ multiplex PCR; TCRdb has only the in-frame clones, and not every one. Altogether around 280,000 clones are present, about 88% being singletons, with the ten largest covering over 1%. In this sample, this clone turned up once. CDR1 is LGHDT, CDR2 YNNKEL, per germline (reference sequence). The CDR3 is 15 residues long. The ends were cut back, 4 bases at V and 6 bases at J, with 13 bases in the middle. Sequencing used peripheral blood. The chain carries TRBV3-1 (or the pseudogene TRBV3-2) and TRBJ1-6; D not resolved. The receptor was isolated from a man between 65 and 85 years old with acute or convalescent COVID-19. CDR3 DNA sequence: TGTGCCAGCAGCCTAACTCCTAGAGGTAATTCACCCCTCCACTTT. This sequence encodes CASSLTPRGNSPLHF.